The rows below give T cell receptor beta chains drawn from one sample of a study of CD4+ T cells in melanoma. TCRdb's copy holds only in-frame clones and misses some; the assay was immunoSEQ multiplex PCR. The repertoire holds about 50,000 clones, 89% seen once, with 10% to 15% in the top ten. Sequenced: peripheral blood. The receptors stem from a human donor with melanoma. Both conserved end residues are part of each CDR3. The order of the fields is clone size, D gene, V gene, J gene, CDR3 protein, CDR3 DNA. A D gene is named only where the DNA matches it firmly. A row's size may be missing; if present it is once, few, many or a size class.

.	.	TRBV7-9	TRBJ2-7	CASSLGTGPITYEQYF	TGTGCCAGCAGCTTAGGAACAGGCCCGATCACCTACGAGCAGTACTTC
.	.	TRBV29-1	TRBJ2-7	CSLGYEQYF	TGCAGCCTAGGGTACGAGCAGTACTTC
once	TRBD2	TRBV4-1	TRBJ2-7	CASSLGTSALQYF	TGCGCCAGCAGCCTGGGGACTAGCGCGTTGCAGTACTTC
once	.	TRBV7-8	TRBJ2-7	CASSLRSLEPYEQYF	TGTGCCAGCAGCTTACGGAGCCTAGAACCTTACGAGCAGTACTTC
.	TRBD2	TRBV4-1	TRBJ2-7	CASSQTPGLAGLASYEQYF	TGCGCCAGCAGCCAAACTCCGGGACTAGCGGGGCTCGCCTCCTACGAGCAGTACTTC
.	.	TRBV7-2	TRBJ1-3	CASSFLGTSVSGNTIYF	TGTGCCAGCAGCTTCCTCGGGACTTCCGTCTCTGGAAACACCATATATTTT
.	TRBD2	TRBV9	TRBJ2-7	CASSASSGGRTGYEQYF	TGTGCCAGCAGCGCGTCTAGCGGGGGTCGGACGGGGTACGAGCAGTACTTC
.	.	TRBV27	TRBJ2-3	CASSNRGQKDTQYF	TGTGCCAGCAGTAATCGAGGGCAGAAAGATACGCAGTATTTT
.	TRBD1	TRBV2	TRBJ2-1	CASLADRGDNEQFF	TGTGCCAGCCTAGCTGACAGGGGAGACAATGAGCAGTTCTTC
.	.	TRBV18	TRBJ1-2	CASSPDEGVGYTF	TGTGCCAGCTCACCCGACGAGGGAGTTGGCTACACCTTC
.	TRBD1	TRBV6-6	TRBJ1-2	CASSYSGQGEYGYTF	TGTGCCAGCAGTTACTCCGGACAGGGAGAGTATGGCTACACCTTC
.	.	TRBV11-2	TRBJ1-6	CASSLAVFGSPLHF	TGTGCCAGCAGCTTAGCCGTATTTGGTTCACCCCTCCACTTT
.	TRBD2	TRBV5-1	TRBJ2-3	CASSLRPAGGSRDTQYF	TGCGCCAGCAGCTTGAGGCCAGCGGGGGGGTCCAGAGATACGCAGTATTTT
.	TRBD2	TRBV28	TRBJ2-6	CASSSNRGGDSGANVLTF	TGTGCCAGCAGTTCCAACCGGGGGGGGGACTCTGGGGCCAACGTCCTGACTTTC
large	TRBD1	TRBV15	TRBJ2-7	CATSRGQGGREQYF	TGTGCCACCAGCAGGGGACAGGGTGGGCGCGAGCAGTACTTC
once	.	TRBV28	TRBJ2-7	CASSLYAEVYYEQYF	TGTGCCAGCAGTTTATATGCGGAGGTCTATTACGAGCAGTACTTC
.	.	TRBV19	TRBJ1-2	CASSFGNGYTF	TGTGCCAGTAGTTTTGGAAATGGCTACACCTTC
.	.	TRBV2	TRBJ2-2	CASSERLEGPNTGELFF	TGTGCCAGCAGTGAAAGGTTAGAGGGACCGAACACCGGGGAGCTGTTTTTT
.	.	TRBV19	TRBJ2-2	CASNYRGYNTGELFF	TGTGCCAGTAACTACCGGGGCTATAACACCGGGGAGCTGTTTTTT
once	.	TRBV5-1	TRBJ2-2	CASSFRRGSNTGELFF	TGCGCCAGCAGCTTTCGACGGGGGTCGAACACCGGGGAGCTGTTTTTT
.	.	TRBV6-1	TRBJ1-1	CASSEALGARNTEAFF	TGTGCCAGCAGTGAAGCGCTGGGGGCCCGGAACACTGAAGCTTTCTTT
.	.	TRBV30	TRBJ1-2	CAWSDSGYGYTF	TGTGCCTGGAGTGACTCCGGGTACGGCTACACCTTC
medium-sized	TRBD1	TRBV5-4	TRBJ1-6	CASSFQGENSPLHF	TGTGCCAGCAGCTTCCAGGGGGAGAATTCACCCCTCCACTTT
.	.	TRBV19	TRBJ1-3	CASSSSGGNTIYF	TGTGCCAGTAGTTCGTCGGGCGGAAACACCATATATTTT
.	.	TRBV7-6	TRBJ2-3	CASSLAGGRGTDTQYF	TGTGCCAGCAGCTTAGCGGGGGGGCGGGGCACAGATACGCAGTATTTT
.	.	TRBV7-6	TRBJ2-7	CASSRPEDEQYF	TGTGCCAGCAGCAGGCCCGAGGACGAGCAGTACTTC
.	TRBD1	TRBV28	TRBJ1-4	CASSLGTGDEKLFF	TGTGCCAGCAGCCTCGGGACAGGGGATGAAAAACTGTTTTTT
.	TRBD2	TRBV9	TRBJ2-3	CASSVAGTSGTDTQYF	TGTGCCAGCAGCGTAGCTGGGACTAGCGGCACAGATACGCAGTATTTT
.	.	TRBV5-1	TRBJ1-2	CASSPDGGLGGYTF	TGCGCCAGCAGCCCGGACGGGGGGCTCGGAGGCTACACCTTC
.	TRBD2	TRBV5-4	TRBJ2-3	CASSLETSGGAMNTQYF	TGTGCCAGCAGCTTGGAGACTAGCGGGGGGGCGATGAATACGCAGTATTTT
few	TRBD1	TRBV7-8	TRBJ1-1	CASSLEGTGWAEAFF	TGTGCCAGCAGCTTAGAGGGGACAGGGTGGGCTGAAGCTTTCTTT
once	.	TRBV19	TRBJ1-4	CASSIVGGDEKLFF	TGTGCCAGTAGTATTGTGGGGGGGGATGAAAAACTGTTTTTT
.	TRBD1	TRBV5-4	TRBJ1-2	CASSETGGADYGYTF	TGTGCCAGCAGTGAAACAGGGGGCGCGGACTATGGCTACACCTTC
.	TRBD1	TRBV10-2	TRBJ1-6	CASRQGGSTPGPHF	TGCGCCAGTCGACAGGGAGGGAGTACCCCGGGCCCCCACTTT
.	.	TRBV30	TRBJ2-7	CAWSADGTYEQYF	TGTGCCTGGAGTGCTGACGGGACCTACGAGCAGTACTTC
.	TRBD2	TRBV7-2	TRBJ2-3	CASSFTSGAVDTQYF	TGTGCCAGCAGCTTTACTAGCGGGGCGGTAGATACGCAGTATTTT
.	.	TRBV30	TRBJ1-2	CAWSGTGRGYTF	TGTGCCTGGAGCGGAACAGGGCGTGGCTACACCTTC
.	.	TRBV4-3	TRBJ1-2	CASSQVRGGTSKDYGYTF	TGCGCCAGCAGCCAAGTGAGGGGGGGGACGAGTAAGGACTATGGCTACACCTTC
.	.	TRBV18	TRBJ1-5	CASSPWETNQPQHF	TGTGCCAGCTCACCTTGGGAAACGAATCAGCCCCAGCATTTT
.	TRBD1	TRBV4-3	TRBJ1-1	CASSQRTGDTEAFF	TGCGCCAGCAGCCAACGCACAGGGGACACTGAAGCTTTCTTT
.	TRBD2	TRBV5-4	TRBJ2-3	CASSLVSSGGDTQYF	TGTGCCAGCAGCTTGGTCTCTAGCGGGGGGGATACGCAGTATTTT
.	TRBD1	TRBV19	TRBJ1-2	CASSKPTGYGYTF	TGTGCCAGTAGTAAGCCGACAGGGTATGGCTACACCTTC
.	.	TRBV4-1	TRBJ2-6	CASSQVPLMRGSGANVLTF	TGCGCCAGCAGCCAAGTTCCCCTAATGCGGGGCTCTGGGGCCAACGTCCTGACTTTC
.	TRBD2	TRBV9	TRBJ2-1	CASSPFGTSGYNEQFF	TGTGCCAGCAGCCCCTTTGGGACTAGCGGATACAATGAGCAGTTCTTC
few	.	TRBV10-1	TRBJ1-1	CASMGPDTEAFF	TGCGCCAGCATGGGTCCGGACACTGAAGCTTTCTTT
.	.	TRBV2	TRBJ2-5	CASSATGLETQYF	TGTGCCAGCAGCGCCACAGGGCTGGAGACCCAGTACTTC
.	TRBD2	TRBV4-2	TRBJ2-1	CASSQATSGVDNEQFF	TGTGCCAGCAGCCAAGCGACTAGCGGGGTCGACAATGAGCAGTTCTTC
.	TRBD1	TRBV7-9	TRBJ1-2	CASSLALPGKGTANYGYTF	TGTGCCAGCAGCTTAGCGCTGCCCGGGAAGGGGACAGCTAACTATGGCTACACCTTC
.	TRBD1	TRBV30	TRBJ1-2	CAWTGGFGYGYTF	TGTGCCTGGACAGGGGGCTTTGGCTATGGCTACACCTTC
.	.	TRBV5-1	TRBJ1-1	CASSPPGNTEAFF	TGCGCCAGCAGCCCCCCGGGGAACACTGAAGCTTTCTTT
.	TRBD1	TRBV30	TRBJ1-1	CASHRGRRNTEAFF	TGTGCCTCTCACAGGGGGCGTAGAAACACTGAAGCTTTCTTT
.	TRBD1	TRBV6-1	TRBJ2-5	CASRGRTGGAETQYF	TGTGCCAGCAGGGGGCGGACAGGGGGCGCGGAGACCCAGTACTTC
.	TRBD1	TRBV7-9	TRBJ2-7	CASSLEGTVISYEQYF	TGTGCCAGCAGCTTAGAAGGGACAGTAATTTCCTACGAGCAGTACTTC